This T cell receptor (beta chain) came from a study of blood T cell repertoires in COVID-19. Study-level information: PBMCs, B-cell-depleted T cells, or T cells were the source of the cDNA or gDNA that made up the material.

Authors' analysis steps: Estimation of nucleated cell counts was performed using reference gene primer amplification. Libraries were prepared by immunoSEQ multiplex PCR; TCRdb keeps only in-frame clonotypes and omits some of them. V, J and clone size are those of that table, while D and trimming were read from the DNA. The sample consists of 100,000 to 150,000 clones, approximately 83% of them appearing once. The germline V gene has CDR1 SGHAT and CDR2 FQNNGV. Between the trimmed V and J ends, which lost 4 bases and 1 base, there was a span of 10 bases. The CDR3 totals 15 residues. This clone showed up just once.

The source of this sequence is a man at least 80 years old with active or convalescent COVID-19. The chain combines TRBV11-2 with TRBJ2-2, with D uncertain. Source material: peripheral blood. CDR3 amino acids: CASSSRVGNTGELFF. DNA of the CDR3: TGTGCCAGCAGCTCCCGGGTAGGGAACACCGGGGAGCTGTTTTTT.